One T cell receptor beta chain is described in this entry. Its antigen remains undetermined. No base quality values were provided; no much bigger clone lies one nucleotide off. The trial excluded patients who had a history of autoimmune disease or were on systemic immunosuppression. In every dose cohort, peripheral blood was drawn for TCR sequencing at baseline, cycle 4 day 1, and cycle 7 day 1. The samples were drawn from a first-in-human, open-label, multicenter phase I dose-escalation trial of ivuxolimab. Adults with locally advanced or metastatic melanoma, renal cell, hepatocellular, or head and neck squamous cell carcinoma were enrolled in the trial. CD4+ and CD8+ T cells were sorted separately from peripheral blood before TCR sequencing. For sequencing of the TCRbeta CDR3 region, genomic DNA was extracted from the sorted cells. TCRbeta CDR3 regions were sequenced using the immunoSEQ Assay. TCRdb took this table from immuneACCESS and kept in-frame rearrangements with V and J called. Such tables lack part of the clones; where checked against another copy, unresolved V genes explain under half of the gap, and the rest is unexplained. This sample holds roughly 50,000 clones; around 86% were observed only once. The ten top clones hold approximately 2% of the sample.

The sample is drawn from a study of OX40 agonist ivuxolimab in advanced cancers. About the full investigation: The costimulatory receptor OX40 (CD134) was targeted by ivuxolimab, a fully human IgG2 agonistic monoclonal antibody. Intravenous ivuxolimab was administered to patients every 2 weeks at six dose levels: 0.01, 0.1, 0.3, 1.5, 3 and 10 mg/kg. Of the 50 to 55 dose-escalation patients, hepatocellular carcinoma was present in 19, melanoma in about 15, renal cell carcinoma in 9 and head and neck cancer in 9. A male proportion of around 80% and a mean age of 60 years, ranging from roughly 23 to 90, were recorded for the dose-escalation cohort. Prior anti-PD-1, anti-PD-L1 or anti-CTLA-4 therapy was permitted, and approximately 40% of dose-escalation patients had received checkpoint inhibitors. Partial responses were achieved by three dose-escalation patients, of whom one had hepatocellular carcinoma and two had cutaneous melanoma. The point of sequencing TCRbeta in the periphery was to test whether ivuxolimab changed TCR sequence diversity and drove clonal T-cell expansion. The paper covers the monotherapy dose-escalation part of the phase I ivuxolimab trial, which included N of about 56 patients. The paper as a whole reports these results and caveats: After ivuxolimab, more expanded clones were found on average in CD8+ T cells than in CD4+ T cells. Low levels of normalized T-cell clonal expansion were also seen in some patients who did not respond. At doses from 0.1 to 3.0 mg/kg, clonal expansion was seen in both CD4+ and CD8+ blood T cells between baseline and week 6. In partial responders in the 0.1-3.0 mg/kg groups, normalized peripheral clonal expansion was found to be among the lowest, especially among CD8+ T cells. The antigen specificity of the peripheral T cells that underwent clonal expansion was not determined.

The CDR3 holds 13 amino acids from the cysteine to the phenylalanine. The retained sequence is limited to the CDR3, 39 bases, with the frame set at the first base. The germline V gene (reference sequence) supplies CDR1 LNHDA and CDR2 SQIVND. At the junction V is shortened by 6 bases and J by 4 bases, with 10 bases in between. This material consisted of CD4+ or CD8+ T cells sorted from blood, taken in a trial of the OX40 agonist ivuxolimab. This receptor was identified in an adult with an advanced solid tumor such as melanoma, head and neck, liver or kidney cancer. Recombination connected TRBV19 to TRBJ2-1; TRBD2 is a weak D gene call, 7 bases matching. The DNA sequence is as follows: TGTGCCAGTAGGGGGGGGCAATACAATGAGCAGTTCTTC. It translates to CASRGGQYNEQFF.